Following are 5 T cell receptor beta chains from one sample sequenced in a study of blood T cell repertoires in COVID-19. Some clones are missing from TCRdb's copy, which holds only in-frame ones; the method was immunoSEQ multiplex PCR. This table holds about 120,000 clones, about nine tenths found once. The sequencing sample was made of peripheral blood. These receptors were taken from a woman in her 50s with acute or convalescent COVID-19.

The chain uses TRBV18 and TRBJ2-7; possible D gene TRBD2, 5 bases. There are 14 residues in the CDR3. Germline V gene data show CDR1 as KGHSH and CDR2 as LQKENI. The ends were cut back, 3 bases at V and 2 bases at J, with 11 bases in the middle. The CDR3 nucleotides are TGTGCCAGCTCACCCCCCGGAGGCGCCTACGAGCAGTACTTC. As protein: CASSPPGGAYEQYF.

The rearrangement joins TRBV7-2 to TRBJ2-7; D not certain. The germline V gene encodes CDR1 SGHTA and CDR2 FQGNSA. Trimming took off 5 bases at V and 2 bases at J, with 7 bases between the two ends. This CDR3 region has 12 residues. As DNA, the CDR3 is TGTGCCAGCAGCATCGGTGCCTACGAGCAGTACTTC. Translation gives CASSIGAYEQYF.

This clone was seen just once. The chain recombines TRBV5-1 with TRBJ2-7, with D hard to call. Germline CDR1 reads SGHRS; CDR2 reads YFSETQ. The CDR3 runs to 13 residues. Trimming left V 2 bases short and J 1 base short, with 7 bases between. The CDR3 sequence is CASSFVTSYEQYF. For the CDR3, the DNA is TGCGCCAGCAGCTTCGTCACATCCTACGAGCAGTACTTC.

This sequence joins TRBV24-1 and TRBJ2-2, with TRBD1 matching 10 bases. Germline V CDR1 and CDR2: KGHDR, SFDVKD. Trimming at V came to 7 bases and at J to 0 bases, leaving 4 bases not matched to a gene. CDR3 length: 16 amino acids. CDR3 sequence (DNA): TGTGCCACCAGAGGGACAGGGGTATCGAACACCGGGGAGCTGTTTTTT. This translates into CATRGTGVSNTGELFF.

This sequence joins TRBV5-1 and TRBJ2-7; D is ambiguous. CDR1 and CDR2 from the germline V gene are SGHRS and YFSETQ. The CDR3 runs 13 residues. Trimming took off 3 bases at V and 5 bases at J, with 12 bases between the two ends. CDR3 sequence: CASSSSSSDEQYF. The CDR3 region has the DNA TGCGCCAGCAGCTCTTCAAGCAGCGACGAGCAGTACTTC. The full variable domain, rest sourced from reference TRBV5-1 and TRBJ2-7, is KAGVTQTPRYLIKTRGQQVTLSCSPISGHRSVSWYQQTPGQGLQFLFEYFSETQRNKGNFPGRFSGRQFSNSRSEMNVSTLELGDSALYLCASSSSSSDEQYFGPGTRLTVT.